Listed below are T cell receptor beta chains from one sample, sequenced in a study of blood T cell repertoires in COVID-19. Method: immunoSEQ multiplex PCR; TCRdb's copy keeps in-frame clones and lacks some. This table has 360,000 or so clones, around nine tenths appearing once. Source material: PBMCs or T cells enriched from blood (not recorded which). The receptors were sampled from a woman under 40 who had been exposed to COVID-19. CDR3s include the opening cysteine and the closing phenylalanine or tryptophan. The D gene is left open where the match is weak. A clone size is listed for some rows: how often the clone was seen (once, few, many), or a class if it is expanded.

j_call d_call clone_size v_call cdr3_aa cdr3_nt
TRBJ1-4 . . TRBV30 CAWSLGAELFF TGTGCCTGGAGTCTAGGGGCGGAACTGTTTTTT
TRBJ1-3 . . TRBV11-2 CASSLGGGSGNTIYF TGTGCCAGCAGCTTAGGGGGGGGCTCTGGAAACACCATATATTTT
TRBJ1-5 . . TRBV19 CASSIEQGNQPQHF TGTGCCAGTAGTATAGAGCAGGGGAATCAGCCCCAGCATTTT
TRBJ2-3 TRBD1 . TRBV5-1 CASSPGQGIDTQYF TGCGCCAGCAGCCCTGGACAGGGGATAGATACGCAGTATTTT
TRBJ2-7 TRBD1 . TRBV9 CASSARPSTGAYEQYF TGTGCCAGCAGCGCTCGTCCCTCGACAGGGGCCTACGAGCAGTACTTC
TRBJ1-5 . . TRBV5-1 CASSLSQGGQPQHF TGCGCCAGCAGCTTGAGTCAGGGCGGACAGCCCCAGCATTTT
TRBJ2-7 . . TRBV5-6 CASSFRGSYEQYF TGTGCCAGCAGTTTTCGGGGATCCTACGAGCAGTACTTC
TRBJ2-7 TRBD1 . TRBV10-3 CAISELGQGSIEQYF TGTGCCATCAGTGAGTTGGGACAGGGATCGATCGAGCAGTACTTC
TRBJ2-7 . . TRBV6-5 CASLSGGYEQYF TGTGCCAGCTTAAGCGGAGGGTACGAGCAGTACTTC
TRBJ2-7 . . TRBV28 CASNWLGEQYF TGTGCCAGCAACTGGCTAGGCGAGCAGTACTTC
TRBJ2-1 TRBD2 . TRBV18 CASSQQRRGLGGNEQFF TGTGCCAGCTCACAACAAAGGCGGGGGTTGGGAGGAAATGAGCAGTTCTTC
TRBJ1-1 . . TRBV25-1 CASVRQGGNTEAFF TGTGCCAGCGTACGACAAGGGGGAAACACTGAAGCTTTCTTT
TRBJ1-5 . . TRBV24-1 CATSVGGRGGQPQHF TGTGCCACCAGTGTGGGGGGGCGCGGAGGTCAGCCCCAGCATTTT
TRBJ2-7 TRBD2 . TRBV19 CASSISGTSGYEQYF TGTGCCAGTAGTATATCTGGGACTAGCGGTTACGAGCAGTACTTC
TRBJ2-1 TRBD2 . TRBV7-3 CASSFYPGLTYNEQFF TGTGCCAGCAGCTTCTACCCGGGACTAACCTACAATGAGCAGTTCTTC
TRBJ2-7 TRBD2 . TRBV5-1 CASSRTSGSYEQYF TGCGCCAGCAGCCGGACTAGCGGCTCCTACGAGCAGTACTTC
TRBJ1-5 . . TRBV23-1 CASSQSIRVQPQHF TGCGCCAGCAGTCAATCGATTCGGGTTCAGCCCCAGCATTTT
TRBJ2-5 . . TRBV28 CATQGYQETQYF TGCGCAACACAGGGCTACCAAGAGACCCAGTACTTC
TRBJ2-1 TRBD2 . TRBV3-1/TRBV3-2 CASSQASGRSYNEQFF TGTGCCAGCAGCCAGGCTAGCGGGAGGTCCTACAATGAGCAGTTCTTC
TRBJ2-2 TRBD2 . TRBV7-3 CASSPGKRGFLNTGELFF TGTGCCAGCAGCCCAGGGAAGCGGGGATTTTTGAACACCGGGGAGCTGTTTTTT
TRBJ1-2 TRBD1 . TRBV10-3 CAIPRQGGSYGYTF TGTGCCATCCCCAGACAGGGAGGCAGCTATGGCTACACCTTC
TRBJ1-1 TRBD1 . TRBV5-1 CASSLGSQGATEAFF TGCGCCAGCAGCTTGGGCAGCCAGGGGGCCACTGAAGCTTTCTTT
TRBJ1-5 . . TRBV5-1 CASSLTGFSNQPQHF TGCGCCAGCAGCTTAACAGGCTTTAGCAATCAGCCCCAGCATTTT
TRBJ2-7 . . TRBV7-8 CASSLVLARTSYEQYF TGTGCCAGCAGCTTAGTTCTAGCGCGAACCTCCTACGAGCAGTACTTC
TRBJ2-7 . . TRBV7-9 CASSLAAGFYEQYF TGTGCCAGCAGCTTAGCGGCCGGGTTCTACGAGCAGTACTTC
TRBJ1-5 . . TRBV6-2/TRBV6-3 CASSSGLRPQHF TGTGCCAGCAGTTCCGGACTTCGGCCCCAGCATTTT
TRBJ2-1 TRBD2 . TRBV10-3 CAISENGLADYSYNEQFF TGTGCCATCAGCGAAAATGGACTAGCGGACTACTCCTACAATGAGCAGTTCTTC
TRBJ2-3 . once TRBV19 CATRATGTGFTDTQYF TGTGCCACCCGAGCAACGGGAACGGGGTTCACAGATACGCAGTATTTT
TRBJ2-3 TRBD2 . TRBV27 CASSLGAGGPSDTQYF TGTGCCAGCAGTTTAGGGGCGGGAGGGCCGTCAGATACGCAGTATTTT
TRBJ2-1 TRBD2 . TRBV9 CASSTGTSGRRDEQFF TGTGCCAGCAGCACAGGGACTAGCGGGAGGAGGGATGAGCAGTTCTTC
TRBJ2-7 . . TRBV10-2 CASTASGYEQYF TGCGCCAGCACTGCTTCAGGCTACGAGCAGTACTTC
TRBJ2-3 . . TRBV5-5 CASSPQRGSTSTDTQYF TGTGCCAGCAGCCCCCAAAGGGGCTCGACTAGCACAGATACGCAGTATTTT
TRBJ2-4 TRBD1 . TRBV5-1 CASSPGQGATKNIQYF TGCGCCAGCAGCCCGGGACAGGGGGCTACCAAAAACATTCAGTACTTC
TRBJ1-2 . . TRBV9 CASSQGNYGYTF TGTGCCAGCAGTCAGGGGAACTATGGCTACACCTTC
TRBJ2-7 TRBD1 . TRBV3-1/TRBV3-2 CASSQGTGAVYEQYF TGTGCCAGCAGCCAAGGGACAGGGGCAGTCTACGAGCAGTACTTC
TRBJ1-3 . . TRBV7-9 CASSAPGSGNTIYF TGTGCCAGCAGCGCGCCGGGTAGTGGAAACACCATATATTTT
TRBJ2-7 TRBD2 . TRBV19 CASRATGTSGLRSQREQYF TGTGCCAGTAGAGCAACCGGGACTAGCGGCCTGAGATCCCAGCGCGAGCAGTACTTC
TRBJ2-7 TRBD2 . TRBV6-5 CASSYGLAGERQYF TGTGCCAGCAGTTACGGACTAGCGGGAGAAAGGCAGTACTTC
TRBJ1-1 TRBD1 . TRBV5-4 CASSFFKGTGSEAFF TGTGCCAGCAGCTTTTTCAAAGGGACAGGGTCTGAAGCTTTCTTT
TRBJ1-2 TRBD1 medium-sized TRBV15 CATSDGTGVNYGYTF TGTGCCACCAGCGACGGGACAGGGGTTAACTATGGCTACACCTTC
TRBJ1-1 . . TRBV20-1 CSASFRTGGTEAFF TGCAGTGCTAGTTTCCGGACCGGGGGGACTGAAGCTTTCTTT
TRBJ1-4 . . TRBV11-2 CASSLVGTPNEKLFF TGTGCCAGCAGCTTAGTGGGCACACCCAATGAAAAACTGTTTTTT
TRBJ1-2 . . TRBV6-6 CASSYGSYGYTF TGTGCCAGCAGTTACGGGAGCTATGGCTACACCTTC
TRBJ2-6 TRBD2 . TRBV3-1/TRBV3-2 CASSPWTSGTLFGANVLTF TGTGCCAGCAGCCCCTGGACTAGCGGGACCCTTTTTGGGGCCAACGTCCTGACTTTC
TRBJ2-3 TRBD1 . TRBV9 CASSAQGADTQYF TGTGCCAGCAGCGCCCAGGGGGCAGATACGCAGTATTTT
TRBJ2-3 . . TRBV5-1 CASSTGTSTDTQYF TGCGCCAGCAGCACCGGGACTAGCACAGATACGCAGTATTTT
TRBJ2-7 . . TRBV18 CASSRTVSYEQYF TGTGCCAGCTCTCGGACTGTCTCCTACGAGCAGTACTTC
TRBJ1-4 . . TRBV7-9 CASSSNRDTSNEKLFF TGTGCCAGCAGCTCGAACAGGGATACCTCGAATGAAAAACTGTTTTTT
TRBJ1-2 . . TRBV28 CASTPGAVPGYTF TGTGCCAGCACCCCTGGGGCAGTCCCTGGCTACACCTTC
TRBJ2-2 TRBD2 few TRBV18 CASSQTSGRGTGELFF TGTGCCAGCTCACAAACTAGCGGGAGAGGCACCGGGGAGCTGTTTTTT
TRBJ1-6 TRBD1 . TRBV19 CASTVGQGGNSPLHF TGTGCCAGTACCGTAGGACAGGGGGGTAATTCACCCCTCCACTTT
TRBJ2-5 . . TRBV5-1 CASSSGEETQYF TGCGCCAGCAGTTCGGGAGAGGAGACCCAGTACTTC
TRBJ2-7 TRBD2 . TRBV5-4 CASSLAGGSYEQYF TGTGCCAGCAGCTTGGCGGGGGGTTCCTACGAGCAGTACTTC
TRBJ2-3 . few TRBV12-5 CASGPGAAGRGTDTQYF TGTGCTAGTGGCCCAGGGGCGGCAGGTCGTGGCACAGATACGCAGTATTTT
TRBJ1-5 . once TRBV3-1/TRBV3-2 CASSQDQEAPRARLNQPQHF TGTGCCAGCAGCCAAGATCAGGAAGCCCCGAGGGCGAGGCTCAATCAGCCCCAGCATTTT